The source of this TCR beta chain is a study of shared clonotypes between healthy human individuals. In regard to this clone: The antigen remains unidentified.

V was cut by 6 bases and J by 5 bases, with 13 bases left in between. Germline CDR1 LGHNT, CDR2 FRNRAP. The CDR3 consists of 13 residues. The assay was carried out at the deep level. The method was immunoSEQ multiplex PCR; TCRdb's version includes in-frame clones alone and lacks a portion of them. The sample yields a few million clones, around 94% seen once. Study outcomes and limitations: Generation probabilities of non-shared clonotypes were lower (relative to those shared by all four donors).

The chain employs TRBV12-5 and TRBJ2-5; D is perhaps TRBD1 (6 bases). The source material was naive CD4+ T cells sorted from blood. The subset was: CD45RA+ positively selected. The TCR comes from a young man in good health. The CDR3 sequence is CASGQGLVETQYF. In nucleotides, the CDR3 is TGTGCTAGTGGCCAGGGGTTGGTCGAGACCCAGTACTTC. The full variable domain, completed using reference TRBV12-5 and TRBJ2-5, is DARVTQTPRHKVTEMGQEVTMRCQPILGHNTVFWYRQTMMQGLELLAYFRNRAPLDDSGMPKDRFSAEMPDATLATLKIQPSEPRDSAVYFCASGQGLVETQYFGPGTRLLVL.